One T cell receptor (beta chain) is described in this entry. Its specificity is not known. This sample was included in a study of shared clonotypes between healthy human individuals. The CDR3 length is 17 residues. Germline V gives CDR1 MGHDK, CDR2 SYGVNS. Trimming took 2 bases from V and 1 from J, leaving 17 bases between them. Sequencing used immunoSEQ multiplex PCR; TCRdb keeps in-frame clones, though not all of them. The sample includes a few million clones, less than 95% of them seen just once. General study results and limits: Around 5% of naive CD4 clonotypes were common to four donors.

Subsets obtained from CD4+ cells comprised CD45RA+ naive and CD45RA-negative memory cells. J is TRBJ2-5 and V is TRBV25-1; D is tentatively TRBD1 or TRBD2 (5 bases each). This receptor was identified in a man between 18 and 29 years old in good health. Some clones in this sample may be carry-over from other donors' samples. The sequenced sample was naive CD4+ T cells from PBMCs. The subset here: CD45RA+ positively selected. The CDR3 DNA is TGTGCCAGCAGTGAACTGGGGACCAAGAGGCTCCAAGAGACCCAGTACTTC. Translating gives CASSELGTKRLQETQYF.